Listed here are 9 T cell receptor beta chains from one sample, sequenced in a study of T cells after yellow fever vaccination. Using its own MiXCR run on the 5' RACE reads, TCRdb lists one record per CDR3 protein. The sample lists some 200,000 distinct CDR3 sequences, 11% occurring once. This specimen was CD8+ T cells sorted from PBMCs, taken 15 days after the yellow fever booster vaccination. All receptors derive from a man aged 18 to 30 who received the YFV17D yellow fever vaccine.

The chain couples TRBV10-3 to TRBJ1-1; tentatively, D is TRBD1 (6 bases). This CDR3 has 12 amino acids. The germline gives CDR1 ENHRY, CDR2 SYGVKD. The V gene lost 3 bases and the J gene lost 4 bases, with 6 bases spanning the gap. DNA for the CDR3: TGTGCCATCAGTGAAGGGGGCACTGAAGCTTTCTTT. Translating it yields CAISEGGTEAFF.

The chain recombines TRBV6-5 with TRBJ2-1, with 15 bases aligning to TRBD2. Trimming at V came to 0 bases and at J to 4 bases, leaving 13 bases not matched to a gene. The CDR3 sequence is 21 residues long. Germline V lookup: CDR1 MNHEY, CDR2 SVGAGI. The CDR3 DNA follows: TGTGCCAGCAGTTACTCCCCAACCCTCAGGACTAGCGGGGGGGATTACAATGAGCAGTTCTTC. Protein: CASSYSPTLRTSGGDYNEQFF.

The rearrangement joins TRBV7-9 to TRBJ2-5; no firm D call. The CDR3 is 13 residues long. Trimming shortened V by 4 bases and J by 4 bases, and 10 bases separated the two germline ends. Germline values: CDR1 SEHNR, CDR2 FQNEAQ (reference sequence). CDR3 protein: CASSSTFPETQYF. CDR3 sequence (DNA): TGTGCCAGCAGCTCGACCTTCCCAGAGACCCAGTACTTC.

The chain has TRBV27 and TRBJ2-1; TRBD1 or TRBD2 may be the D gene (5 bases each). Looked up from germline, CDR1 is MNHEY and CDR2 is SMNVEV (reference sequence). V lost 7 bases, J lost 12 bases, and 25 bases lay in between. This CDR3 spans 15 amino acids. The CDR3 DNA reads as TGTGCCAGCAAGGGGAGTCCGGGTGGGGCGCCGGGGCAGTTCTTC. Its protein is CASKGSPGGAPGQFF.

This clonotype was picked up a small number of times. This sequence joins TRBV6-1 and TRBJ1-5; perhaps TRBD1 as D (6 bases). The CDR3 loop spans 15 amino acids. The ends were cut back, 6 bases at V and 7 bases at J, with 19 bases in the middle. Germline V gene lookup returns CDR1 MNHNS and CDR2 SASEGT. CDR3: CASRRGTFLFQPQHF. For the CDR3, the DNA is TGTGCCAGCAGGAGGGGGACCTTTCTCTTCCAGCCCCAGCATTTT.

CDR3: CASSYLGGNSYEQYV. DNA for the CDR3: TGTGCCAGCAGTTACCTCGGGGGTAACTCCTACGAGCAGTACGTC. V gene TRBV6-2 or TRBV6-3 combines with J gene TRBJ2-7; D might be TRBD2 (6 bases). The CDR3 has 15 residues. Germline-derived CDR1 and CDR2 are MNHEY and SVGEGT. Trimming took 2 bases from V and 0 from J, leaving 11 bases between them.

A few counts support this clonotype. The chain's CDR3 is CASSLGTSGGITDTQYF. DNA of the CDR3: TGCGCCAGCAGCTTGGGAACTAGCGGGGGGATCACAGATACGCAGTATTTT. V usage is TRBV5-1 and J usage is TRBJ2-3; 12 nucleotides agree with TRBD2. The CDR3 is made up of 17 amino acids. J was trimmed by 2 bases and V by 0 bases; bases with no gene match: 4. The germline V gene encodes CDR1 SGHRS and CDR2 YFSETQ.

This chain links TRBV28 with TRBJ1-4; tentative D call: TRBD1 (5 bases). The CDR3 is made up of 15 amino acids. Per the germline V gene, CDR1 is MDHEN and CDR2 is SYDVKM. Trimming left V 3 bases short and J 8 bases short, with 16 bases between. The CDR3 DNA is TGTGCCAGCAGTTTCCCCCGGGACGGTGAAGAAAAACTGTTTTTT. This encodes CASSFPRDGEEKLFF.

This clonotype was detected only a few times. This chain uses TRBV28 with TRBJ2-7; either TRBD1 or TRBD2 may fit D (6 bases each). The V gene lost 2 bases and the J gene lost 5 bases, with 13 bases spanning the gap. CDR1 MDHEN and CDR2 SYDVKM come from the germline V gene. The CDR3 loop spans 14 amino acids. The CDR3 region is CASSLRGGLHEQYV. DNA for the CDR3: TGTGCCAGCAGTTTAAGAGGGGGGCTCCACGAGCAGTACGTC.